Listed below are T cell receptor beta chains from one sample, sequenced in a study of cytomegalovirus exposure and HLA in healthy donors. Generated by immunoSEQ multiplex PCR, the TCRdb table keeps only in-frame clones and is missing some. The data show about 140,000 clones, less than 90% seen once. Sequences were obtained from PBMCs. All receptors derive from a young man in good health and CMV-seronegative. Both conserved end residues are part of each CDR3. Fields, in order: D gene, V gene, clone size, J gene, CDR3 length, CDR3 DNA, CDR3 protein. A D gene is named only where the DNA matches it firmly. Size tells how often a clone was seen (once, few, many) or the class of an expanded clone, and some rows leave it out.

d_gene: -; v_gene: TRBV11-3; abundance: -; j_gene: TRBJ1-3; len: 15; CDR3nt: TGTGCCAGCAGCTCCAAGGGGCTGAGTGGAAACACCATATATTTT; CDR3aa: CASSSKGLSGNTIYF
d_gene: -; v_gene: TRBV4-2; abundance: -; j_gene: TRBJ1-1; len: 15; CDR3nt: TGTGCCAGCAGCCAATCCTGGGCAGAGAACACTGAAGCTTTCTTT; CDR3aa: CASSQSWAENTEAFF
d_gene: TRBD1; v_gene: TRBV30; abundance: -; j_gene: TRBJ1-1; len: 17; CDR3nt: TGTGCCTGGAGTGCCACCGGTATCCGACAGGGAAACACTGAAGCTTTCTTT; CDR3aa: CAWSATGIRQGNTEAFF
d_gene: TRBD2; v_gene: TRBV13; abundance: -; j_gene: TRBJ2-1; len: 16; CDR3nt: TGTGCCAGCAGCTTAGTTTACCTAGCGGGGGGGGATGAGCAGTTCTTC; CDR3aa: CASSLVYLAGGDEQFF
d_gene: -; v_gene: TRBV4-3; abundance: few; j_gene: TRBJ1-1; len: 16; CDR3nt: TGCGCCAGCAGCCAAGAGGCAGGTCTCGTTGGGACTGAAGCTTTCTTT; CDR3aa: CASSQEAGLVGTEAFF
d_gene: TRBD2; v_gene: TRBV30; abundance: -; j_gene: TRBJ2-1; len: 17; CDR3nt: TGTGCCTGGAGTGGGGGGACTAGCGGGAGGGTGCACAATGAGCAGTTCTTC; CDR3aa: CAWSGGTSGRVHNEQFF
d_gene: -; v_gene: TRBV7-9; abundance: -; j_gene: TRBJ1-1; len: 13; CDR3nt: TGTGCCAGCAGCTTAGTGGCAGAAACTGAAGCTTTCTTT; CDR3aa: CASSLVAETEAFF
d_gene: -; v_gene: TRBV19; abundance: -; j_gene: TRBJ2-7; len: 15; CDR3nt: TGTGCCAGTAGTAAACCCGGGACAAATTACTACGAGCAGTACTTC; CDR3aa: CASSKPGTNYYEQYF
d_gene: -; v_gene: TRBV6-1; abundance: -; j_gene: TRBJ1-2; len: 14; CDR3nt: TGTGCCAGCAGTGAAGGAGGGCCTAACTATGGCTACACCTTC; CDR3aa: CASSEGGPNYGYTF
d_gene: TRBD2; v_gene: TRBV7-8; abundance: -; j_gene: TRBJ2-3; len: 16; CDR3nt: TGTGCCAGCAGCGGCCGGACTAGCGGGGCCACAGATACGCAGTATTTT; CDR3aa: CASSGRTSGATDTQYF
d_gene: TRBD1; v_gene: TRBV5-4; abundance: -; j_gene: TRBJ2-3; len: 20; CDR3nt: TGTGCCAGCAGCTTGGAGGGCCAGTTAGCACAGGGGGGATATGCAGATACGCAGTATTTT; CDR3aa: CASSLEGQLAQGGYADTQYF
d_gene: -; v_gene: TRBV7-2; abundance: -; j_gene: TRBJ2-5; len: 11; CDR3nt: TGTGCCAGCACCGTCCAAGAGACCCAGTACTTC; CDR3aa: CASTVQETQYF
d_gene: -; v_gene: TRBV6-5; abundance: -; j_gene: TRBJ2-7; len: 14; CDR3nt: TGTGCCACCTCGGACGGGATTCTGCCATACGAGCAGTACTTC; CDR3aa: CATSDGILPYEQYF
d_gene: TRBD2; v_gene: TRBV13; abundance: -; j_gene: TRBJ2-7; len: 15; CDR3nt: TGTGCCAGCAGGATCCTAGCGGGGGGCTCCTACGAGCAGTACTTC; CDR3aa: CASRILAGGSYEQYF
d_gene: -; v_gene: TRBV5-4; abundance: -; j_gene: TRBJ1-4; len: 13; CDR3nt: TGTGCCAGCAGCTTCAGTACTAATGAAAAACTGTTTTTT; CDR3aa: CASSFSTNEKLFF
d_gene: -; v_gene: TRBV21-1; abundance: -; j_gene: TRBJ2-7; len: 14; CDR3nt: TGTGCCAGCAGCTCGCGAGAGGGGGTTGGCGAGCAGTACTTC; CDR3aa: CASSSREGVGEQYF
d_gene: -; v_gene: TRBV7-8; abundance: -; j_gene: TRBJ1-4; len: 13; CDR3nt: TGTGCCAGCAGGCGGGGGGCTAATGAAAAACTGTTTTTT; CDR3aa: CASRRGANEKLFF
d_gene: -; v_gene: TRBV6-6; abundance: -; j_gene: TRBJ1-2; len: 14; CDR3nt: TGTGCCAGCACCCTAATCCGGGGGGACTATGGCTACACCTTC; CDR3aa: CASTLIRGDYGYTF
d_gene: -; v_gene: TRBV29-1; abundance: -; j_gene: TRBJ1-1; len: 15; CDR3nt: TGCAGCACCCTGAACAGGGAGGGCGGTGCGGCTGAAGCTTTCTTT; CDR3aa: CSTLNREGGAAEAFF
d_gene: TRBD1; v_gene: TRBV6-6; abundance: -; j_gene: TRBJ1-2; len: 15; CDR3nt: TGTGCCAGCAGTTACCCCACACAGGGGTTCTATGGCTACACCTTC; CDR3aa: CASSYPTQGFYGYTF
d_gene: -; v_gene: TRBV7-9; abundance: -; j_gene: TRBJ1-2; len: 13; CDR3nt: TGTGCCAGCAGCGTGTCTGTTGACTATGGCTACACCTTC; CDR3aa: CASSVSVDYGYTF
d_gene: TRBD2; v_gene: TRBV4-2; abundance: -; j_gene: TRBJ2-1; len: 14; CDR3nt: TGTGCCAGCAGCTCCTACCAGGCGGGGGATGAGCAGTTCTTC; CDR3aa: CASSSYQAGDEQFF
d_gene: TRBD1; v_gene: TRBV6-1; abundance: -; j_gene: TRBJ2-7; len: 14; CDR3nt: TGTGCCGCCTCCCCGGGACAGGGTGACTACGAGCAGTACTTC; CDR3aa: CAASPGQGDYEQYF
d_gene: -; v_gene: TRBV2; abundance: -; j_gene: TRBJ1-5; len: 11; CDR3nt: TGTGCCAGCAGTTACAGTCACCTCCAGCATTTT; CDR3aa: CASSYSHLQHF
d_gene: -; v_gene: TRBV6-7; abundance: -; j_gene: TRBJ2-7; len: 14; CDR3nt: TGTGCCAGCAGTTACGGCAGGCCCGGCTACGAGCAGTACTTC; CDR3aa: CASSYGRPGYEQYF
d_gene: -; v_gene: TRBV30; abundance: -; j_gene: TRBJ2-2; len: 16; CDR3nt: TGTGCCTGGATTCCGGCAGGCAGGGAGAACACCGGGGAGCTGTTTTTT; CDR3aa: CAWIPAGRENTGELFF
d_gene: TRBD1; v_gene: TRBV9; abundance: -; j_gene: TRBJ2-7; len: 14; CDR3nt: TGTGCCAGCAGCGTAGGGGACAGTCCCTACGAGCAGTACTTC; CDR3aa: CASSVGDSPYEQYF
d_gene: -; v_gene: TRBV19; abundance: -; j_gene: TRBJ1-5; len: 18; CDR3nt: TGTGCCAGTAGTATTTCCCATTTGGACCCGGGGGGTAATCAGCCCCAGCATTTT; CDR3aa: CASSISHLDPGGNQPQHF